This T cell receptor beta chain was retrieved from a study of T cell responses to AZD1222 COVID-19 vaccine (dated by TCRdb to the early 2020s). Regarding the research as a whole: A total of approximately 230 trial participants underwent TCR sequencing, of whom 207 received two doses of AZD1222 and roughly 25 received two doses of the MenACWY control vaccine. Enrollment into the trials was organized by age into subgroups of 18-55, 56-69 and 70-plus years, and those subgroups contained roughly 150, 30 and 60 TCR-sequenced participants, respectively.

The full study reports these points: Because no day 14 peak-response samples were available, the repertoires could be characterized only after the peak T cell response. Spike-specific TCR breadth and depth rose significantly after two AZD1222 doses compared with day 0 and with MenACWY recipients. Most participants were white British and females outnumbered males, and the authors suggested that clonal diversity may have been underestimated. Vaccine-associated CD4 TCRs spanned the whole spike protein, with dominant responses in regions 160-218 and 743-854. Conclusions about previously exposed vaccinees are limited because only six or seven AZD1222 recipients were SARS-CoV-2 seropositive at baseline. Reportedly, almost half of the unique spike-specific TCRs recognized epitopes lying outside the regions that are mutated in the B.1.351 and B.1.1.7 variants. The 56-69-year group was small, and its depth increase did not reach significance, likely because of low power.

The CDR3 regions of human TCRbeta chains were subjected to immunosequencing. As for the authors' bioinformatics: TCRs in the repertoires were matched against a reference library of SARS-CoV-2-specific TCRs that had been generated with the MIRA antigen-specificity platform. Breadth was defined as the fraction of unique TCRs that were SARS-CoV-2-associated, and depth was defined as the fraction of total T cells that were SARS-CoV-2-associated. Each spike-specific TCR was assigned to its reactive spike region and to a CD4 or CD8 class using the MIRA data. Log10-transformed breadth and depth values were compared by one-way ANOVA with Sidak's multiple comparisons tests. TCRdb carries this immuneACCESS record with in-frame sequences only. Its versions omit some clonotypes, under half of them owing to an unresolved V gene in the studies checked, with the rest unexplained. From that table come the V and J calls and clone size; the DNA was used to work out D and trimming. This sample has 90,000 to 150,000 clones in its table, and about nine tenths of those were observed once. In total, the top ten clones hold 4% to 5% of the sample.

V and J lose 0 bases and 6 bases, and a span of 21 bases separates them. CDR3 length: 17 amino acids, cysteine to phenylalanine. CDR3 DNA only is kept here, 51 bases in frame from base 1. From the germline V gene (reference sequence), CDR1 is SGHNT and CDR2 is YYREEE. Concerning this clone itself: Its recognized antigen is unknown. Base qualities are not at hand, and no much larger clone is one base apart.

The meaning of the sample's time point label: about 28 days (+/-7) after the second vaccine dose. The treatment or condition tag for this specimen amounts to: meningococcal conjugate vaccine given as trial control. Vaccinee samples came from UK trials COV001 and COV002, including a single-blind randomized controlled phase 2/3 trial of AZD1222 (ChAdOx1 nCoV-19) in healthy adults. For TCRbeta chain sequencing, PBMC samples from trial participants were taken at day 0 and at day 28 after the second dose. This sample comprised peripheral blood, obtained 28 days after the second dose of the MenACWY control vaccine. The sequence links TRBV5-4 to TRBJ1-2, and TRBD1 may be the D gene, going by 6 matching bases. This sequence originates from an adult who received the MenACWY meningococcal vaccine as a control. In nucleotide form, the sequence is TGTGCCAGCAGCTTGGTATACAGGGAAGAGGGGAAAAATGGCTACACCTTC. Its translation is CASSLVYREEGKNGYTF.